This is a list of T cell receptor beta chains from one sample in a study of tumor and adjacent non-tumor tissue in lung cancer. Each CDR3 protein is one row after TCRdb ran MiXCR on the multiplex PCR reads. The sample consists of 60,000 to 65,000 distinct CDR3 sequences, about 56% of them appearing once. Sequencing was carried out using distant non-tumor lung tissue. These receptor sequences come from an older man with non-small cell lung cancer. Each CDR3 is given without its conserved first and last residue. A row's size may be missing; if present it is once, few, many or a size class.

>TRBJ1-3|TRBV11-1|large
ASSPRDSGNTIY
>TRBJ2-7|TRBV12-3/TRBV12-4|once
ATTYFGEDKQY
>TRBJ2-1|TRBV5-4|.
VSTRTSGSPNNERF
>TRBJ1-3|TRBV6-4|few
ASSSPGQGPPHDGNTIY
>TRBJ2-7|TRBV6-6|medium-sized
ASRPGTSNSYEQY
>TRBJ2-6|TRBV29-1|many
SVDVGSGANVLT
>.|TRBV29-1|.
SVVGTVNQHQY
>TRBJ1-2|TRBV5-1|few
ASSRRGTTNYGYT
>TRBJ2-5|TRBV28|few
ASKFGGRVETQY
>TRBJ1-6|TRBV6-6|.
ASSYSWGAPHNSPLH
>TRBJ2-1|TRBV6-6|.
ASRHPTSGSTGFYNEQF
>TRBJ2-2|TRBV29-1|medium-sized
SVDMVGNTGELF
>TRBJ2-5|TRBV11-2|.
ANSSWRGQETQY
>TRBJ2-2|TRBV10-2|.
TSKEGNTGELL
>TRBJ2-7|TRBV20-1|.
SARDGKAPTYEQY
>TRBJ2-7|TRBV29-1|.
SACRWDAGTSYEQY
>TRBJ1-5|TRBV7-8|.
ASSLMAAALLGNQAQH
>TRBJ2-5|TRBV30|.
AWSPGVRGDTQY
>TRBJ1-4|TRBV14|many
ASSQATYGNEKLF
>TRBJ2-7|TRBV4-1|.
ASSILPRSYEQY
>TRBJ2-5|TRBV12-3/TRBV12-4|many
ASSFGTGPVETQY
>TRBJ2-5|TRBV11-2|.
ASSSWAGQETLY
>TRBJ1-2|TRBV6-1|.
ASSKSNDGQGAGDYT
>TRBJ1-1|TRBV7-9|.
ASSVTGPNTEAF
>TRBJ2-7|TRBV20-1|.
SARVWTSGSGDIYEQY
>TRBJ1-5|TRBV6-5|many
ASSSTVNSNQPQH
>TRBJ2-1|TRBV3-1|.
ASSQDRKEGAYNEQF
>TRBJ1-6|TRBV5-1|few
ASSLDTNSPLH
>TRBJ2-3|TRBV6-5|.
ASSSFGLGLTDTQY
>TRBJ1-3|TRBV30|many
AWIPGMLPESSGNTIY
>TRBJ2-7|TRBV10-1|many
ATQRESRGEQY
>TRBJ2-7|TRBV28|.
AGSPGTSGYYEQY
>TRBJ1-1|TRBV29-1|many
SVHFQWAIQGTEAF
>TRBJ2-6|TRBV6-5|few
VSSSESARSGANVLT
>TRBJ2-7|TRBV28|.
ASSPFGSFTYEQY
>TRBJ1-5|TRBV20-1|.
SVDDRVQGGNQPQH
>TRBJ2-3|TRBV24-1|once
ATCDWTGERDTQY
>TRBJ2-1|TRBV20-1|few
SASSGTSGRSYNEQF
>TRBJ2-3|TRBV6-1|.
ASRFSGYTYTQY
>TRBJ1-6|TRBV10-1|many
AITGQLNSPLH
>TRBJ2-1|TRBV11-2|medium-sized
ASSIPKGGEQF
>TRBJ2-1|TRBV24-1|once
VTSDFGQGLGNEKF
>TRBJ2-1|TRBV4-1|.
SSSHGGEGNEQF
>TRBJ2-2|TRBV11-3|.
ASSFTETSPGELF
>TRBJ1-1|TRBV7-9|.
ASSPSGENIEAF
>TRBJ2-1|TRBV29-1|.
SVDVGVYDEQF
>TRBJ1-5|TRBV12-3/TRBV12-4|.
ASSSIQGSSNQPQQ
>TRBJ1-6|TRBV5-4|medium-sized
ASSLGLGSITLH
>TRBJ1-3|TRBV12-3/TRBV12-4|once
VSSSDFHNTIY
>TRBJ2-5|TRBV6-1|many
ASIRTSSGETQY
>TRBJ2-3|TRBV7-9|once
ASSQSGGSTDTQY
>TRBJ2-5|TRBV7-9|many
ASSLATGGQETQY
>TRBJ1-2|TRBV6-2/TRBV6-3|.
ASSSRARYGYT
>TRBJ1-6|TRBV14|.
ASSFHARTGGYSPLH
>TRBJ2-2|TRBV5-1|.
ASSTGQRNTGKLF